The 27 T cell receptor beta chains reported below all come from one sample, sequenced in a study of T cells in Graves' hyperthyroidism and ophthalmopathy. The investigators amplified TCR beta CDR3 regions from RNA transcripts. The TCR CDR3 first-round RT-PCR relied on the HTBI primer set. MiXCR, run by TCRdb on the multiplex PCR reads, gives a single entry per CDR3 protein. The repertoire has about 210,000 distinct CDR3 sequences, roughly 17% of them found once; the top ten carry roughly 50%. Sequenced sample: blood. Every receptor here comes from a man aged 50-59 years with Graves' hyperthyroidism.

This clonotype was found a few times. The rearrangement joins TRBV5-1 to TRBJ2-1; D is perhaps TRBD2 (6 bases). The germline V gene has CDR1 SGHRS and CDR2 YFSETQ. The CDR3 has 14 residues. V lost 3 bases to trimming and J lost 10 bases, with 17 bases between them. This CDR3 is CASSSSETGVEQFF. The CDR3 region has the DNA TGCGCCAGCAGCTCATCCGAGACGGGGGTCGAGCAGTTCTTC.

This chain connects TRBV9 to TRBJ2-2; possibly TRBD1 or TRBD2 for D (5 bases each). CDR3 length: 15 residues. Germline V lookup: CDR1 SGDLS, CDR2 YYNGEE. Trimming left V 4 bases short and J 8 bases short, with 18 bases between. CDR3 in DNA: TGTGCCAGCAGCCCCTTCGGGACCCTGGGGGGGGAGCTGTTTTTT. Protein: CASSPFGTLGGELFF.

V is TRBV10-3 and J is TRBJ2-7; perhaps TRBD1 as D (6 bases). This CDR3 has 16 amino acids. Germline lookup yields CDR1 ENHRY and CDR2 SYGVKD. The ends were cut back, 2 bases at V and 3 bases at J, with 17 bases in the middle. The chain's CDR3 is CAISEPRPGDNYEQYF. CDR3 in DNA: TGTGCCATCAGTGAGCCCCGGCCAGGGGATAACTACGAGCAGTACTTC.

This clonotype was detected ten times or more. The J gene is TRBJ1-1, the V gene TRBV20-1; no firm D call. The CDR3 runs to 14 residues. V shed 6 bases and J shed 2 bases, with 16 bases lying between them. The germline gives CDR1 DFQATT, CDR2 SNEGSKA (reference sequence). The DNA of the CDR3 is TGCAGTGCGACCCGCTTCCCGGATAACACTGAAGCTTTCTTT. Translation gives CSATRFPDNTEAFF.

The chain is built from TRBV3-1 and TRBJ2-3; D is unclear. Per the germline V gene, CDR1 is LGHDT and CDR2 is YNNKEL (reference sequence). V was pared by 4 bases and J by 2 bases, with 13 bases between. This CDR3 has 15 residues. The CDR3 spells CASSRSYTFTDTQYF. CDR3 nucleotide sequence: TGTGCCAGCAGCCGCTCCTACACCTTCACAGATACGCAGTATTTT.

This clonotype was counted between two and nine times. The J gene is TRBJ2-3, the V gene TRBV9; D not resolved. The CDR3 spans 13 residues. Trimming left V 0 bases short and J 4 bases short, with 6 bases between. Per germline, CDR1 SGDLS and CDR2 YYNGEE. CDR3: CASSVASADTQYF. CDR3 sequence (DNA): TGTGCCAGCAGCGTAGCTTCGGCAGATACGCAGTATTTT.

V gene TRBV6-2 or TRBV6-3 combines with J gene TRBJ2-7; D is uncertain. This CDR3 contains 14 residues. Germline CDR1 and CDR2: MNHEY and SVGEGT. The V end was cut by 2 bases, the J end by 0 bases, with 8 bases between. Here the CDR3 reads CASSYGPHSYEQYF. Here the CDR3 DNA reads TGTGCCAGCAGTTACGGACCCCACTCCTACGAGCAGTACTTC.

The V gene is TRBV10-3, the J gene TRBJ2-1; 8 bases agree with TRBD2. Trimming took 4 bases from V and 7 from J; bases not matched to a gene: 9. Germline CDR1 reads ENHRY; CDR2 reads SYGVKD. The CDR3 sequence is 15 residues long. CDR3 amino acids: CAISVEDRGGNEQFF. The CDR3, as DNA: TGTGCCATCAGTGTCGAGGATCGGGGGGGGAATGAGCAGTTCTTC.

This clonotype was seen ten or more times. CDR3 DNA sequence: TGTGCCAGCAGCTTAGTACAGGAGGGTACGCAGTATTTT. It yields the protein CASSLVQEGTQYF. This chain connects TRBV7-2 to TRBJ2-3, with TRBD2 as a possible D gene (6 bases). Per germline, CDR1 SGHTA and CDR2 FQGNSA. The CDR3 extends over 13 amino acids. V lost 1 base, J lost 8 bases, and 10 bases lay in between.

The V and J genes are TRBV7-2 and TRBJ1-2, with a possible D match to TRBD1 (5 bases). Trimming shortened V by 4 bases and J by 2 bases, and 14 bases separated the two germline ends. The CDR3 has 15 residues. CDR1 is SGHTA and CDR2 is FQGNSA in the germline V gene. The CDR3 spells CASSSTPTVNYGYTF. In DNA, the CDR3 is TGTGCCAGCAGCTCGACGCCGACAGTGAACTATGGCTACACCTTC.

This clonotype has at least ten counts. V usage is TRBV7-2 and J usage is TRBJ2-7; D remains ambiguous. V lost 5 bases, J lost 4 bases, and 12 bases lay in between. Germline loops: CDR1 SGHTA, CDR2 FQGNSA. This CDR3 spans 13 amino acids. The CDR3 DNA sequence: TGTGCCAGCAGCACTTCCGCTGGTTACGAGCAGTACTTC. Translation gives CASSTSAGYEQYF.

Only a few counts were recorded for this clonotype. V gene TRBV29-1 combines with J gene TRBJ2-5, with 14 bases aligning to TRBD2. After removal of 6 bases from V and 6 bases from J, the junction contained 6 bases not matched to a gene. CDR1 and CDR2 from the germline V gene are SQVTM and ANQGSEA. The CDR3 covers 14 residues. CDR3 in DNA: TGCAGCGTGCCCGGGACTAGCGGGAGTCAGACCCAGTACTTC. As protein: CSVPGTSGSQTQYF.

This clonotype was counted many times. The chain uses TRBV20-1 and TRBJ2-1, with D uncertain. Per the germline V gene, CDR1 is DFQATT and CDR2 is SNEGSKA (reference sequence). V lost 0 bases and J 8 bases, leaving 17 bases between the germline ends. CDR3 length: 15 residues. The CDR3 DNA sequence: TGCAGTGCTAGAGATGTGCGCGGTCACAACCATGAGCAGTTCTTC. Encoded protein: CSARDVRGHNHEQFF.

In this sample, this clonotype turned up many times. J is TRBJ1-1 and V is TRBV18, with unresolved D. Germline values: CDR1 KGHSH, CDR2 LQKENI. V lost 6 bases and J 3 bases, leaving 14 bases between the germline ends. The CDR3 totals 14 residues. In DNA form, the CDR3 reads TGTGCCAGCTCCCTCGAGGTTGGCCACACTGAAGCTTTCTTT. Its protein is CASSLEVGHTEAFF.

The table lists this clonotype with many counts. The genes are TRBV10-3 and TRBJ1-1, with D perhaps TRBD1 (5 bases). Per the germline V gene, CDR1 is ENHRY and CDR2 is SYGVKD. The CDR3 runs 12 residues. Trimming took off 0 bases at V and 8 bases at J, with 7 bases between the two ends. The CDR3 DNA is TGTGCCATCAGTGAGTCCGACAGAGAAGCTTTCTTT. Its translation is CAISESDREAFF.

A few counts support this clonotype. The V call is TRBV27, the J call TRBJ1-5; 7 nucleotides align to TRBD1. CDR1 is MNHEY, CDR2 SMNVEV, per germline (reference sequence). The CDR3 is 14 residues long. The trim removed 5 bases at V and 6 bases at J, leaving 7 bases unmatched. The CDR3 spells CASSNDRVTQPQHF. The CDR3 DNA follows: TGTGCCAGCAGTAACGACAGGGTCACTCAGCCCCAGCATTTT.

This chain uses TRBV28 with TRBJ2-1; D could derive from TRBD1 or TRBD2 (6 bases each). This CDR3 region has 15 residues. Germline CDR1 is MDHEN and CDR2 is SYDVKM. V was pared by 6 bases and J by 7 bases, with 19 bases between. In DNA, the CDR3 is TGTGCCAGCAGCTATCGTTGGGGGGCTGGGAATGAGCAGTTCTTC. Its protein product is CASSYRWGAGNEQFF.

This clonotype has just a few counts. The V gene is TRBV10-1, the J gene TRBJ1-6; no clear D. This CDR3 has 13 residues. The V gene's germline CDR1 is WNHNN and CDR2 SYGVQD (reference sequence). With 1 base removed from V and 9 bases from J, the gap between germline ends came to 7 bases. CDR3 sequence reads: CASSEFPGSPLHF. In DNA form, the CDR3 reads TGCGCCAGCAGTGAGTTTCCTGGTTCACCCCTCCACTTT.

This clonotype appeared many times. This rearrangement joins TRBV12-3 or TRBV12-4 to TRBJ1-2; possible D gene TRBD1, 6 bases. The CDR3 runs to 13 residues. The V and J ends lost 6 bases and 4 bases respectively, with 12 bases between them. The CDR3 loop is CASSQTGPYGYTF. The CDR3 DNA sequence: TGTGCCAGCAGCCAGACAGGTCCCTATGGCTACACCTTC.

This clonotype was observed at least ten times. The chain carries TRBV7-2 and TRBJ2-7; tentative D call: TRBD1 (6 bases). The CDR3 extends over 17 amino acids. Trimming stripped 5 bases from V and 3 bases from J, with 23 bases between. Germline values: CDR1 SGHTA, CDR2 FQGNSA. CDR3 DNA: TGTGCCAGCAGCCCACACCGGGACAAGAAGTACTACTACGAGCAGTACTTC. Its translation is CASSPHRDKKYYYEQYF.

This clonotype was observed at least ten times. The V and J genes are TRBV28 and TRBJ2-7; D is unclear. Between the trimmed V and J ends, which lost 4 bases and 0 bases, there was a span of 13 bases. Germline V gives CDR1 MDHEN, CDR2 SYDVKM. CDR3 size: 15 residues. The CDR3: CASSWDLDGSYEQYF. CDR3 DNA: TGTGCCAGCAGTTGGGATCTTGACGGCTCCTACGAGCAGTACTTC.

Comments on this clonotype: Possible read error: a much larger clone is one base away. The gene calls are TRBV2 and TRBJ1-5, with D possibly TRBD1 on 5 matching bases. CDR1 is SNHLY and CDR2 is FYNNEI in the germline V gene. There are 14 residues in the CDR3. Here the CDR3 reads CVSSVVRDPPAQHF. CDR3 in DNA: TGTGTCAGCAGCGTAGTCCGGGACCCCCCAGCCCAGCATTTT. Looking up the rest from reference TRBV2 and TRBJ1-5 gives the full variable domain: EPEVTQTPSHQVTQMGQEVILRCVPISNHLYFYWYRQILGQKVEFLVSFYNNEISEKSEIFDDQFSVERPDGSNFTLKIRSTKLEDSAMYFCVSSVVRDPPAQHFGDGTRLSIL.

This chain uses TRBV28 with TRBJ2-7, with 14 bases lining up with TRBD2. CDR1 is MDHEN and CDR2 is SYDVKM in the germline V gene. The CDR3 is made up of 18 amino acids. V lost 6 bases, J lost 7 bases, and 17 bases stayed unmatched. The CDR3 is CASSQGAGLAGVRSEQYF. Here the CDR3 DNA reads TGTGCCAGCAGCCAAGGGGCGGGACTAGCGGGAGTTCGGAGTGAGCAGTACTTC. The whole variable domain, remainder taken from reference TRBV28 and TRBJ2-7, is DVKVTQSSRYLVKRTGEKVFLECVQDMDHENMFWYRQDPGLGLRLIYFSYDVKMKEKGDIPEGYSVSREKKERFSLILESASTNQTSMYLCASSQGAGLAGVRSEQYFGPGTRLTVT.

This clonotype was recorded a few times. CDR3 DNA: TGTGCCAGCAGCTTACTAGGGAATTTAAATGGTTCACCCCTCCACTTT. This encodes CASSLLGNLNGSPLHF. This chain joins TRBV7-8 and TRBJ1-6; D unclear. The CDR3 covers 16 residues. V lost 2 bases to trimming and J lost 9 bases, with 17 bases between them. Germline-derived CDR1 and CDR2 are SGHVS and FQNEAQ.

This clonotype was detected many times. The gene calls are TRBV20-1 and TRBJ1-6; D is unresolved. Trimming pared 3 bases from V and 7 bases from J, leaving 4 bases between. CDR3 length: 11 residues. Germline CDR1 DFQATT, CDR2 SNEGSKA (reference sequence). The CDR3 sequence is CSASRNSPLHF. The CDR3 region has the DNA TGCAGTGCTAGCCGGAATTCACCCCTCCACTTT.

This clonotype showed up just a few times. CDR3 bases: TGCAGCGTGGGGGTTCGTGAGCAGTTCTTC. This encodes CSVGVREQFF. The chain joins TRBV29-1 to TRBJ2-1; possibly TRBD1 or TRBD2 for D (5 bases each). The CDR3 extends over 10 amino acids. V was clipped by 6 bases and J by 9 bases, with 9 bases between them. The V gene's germline CDR1 is SQVTM and CDR2 ANQGSEA.

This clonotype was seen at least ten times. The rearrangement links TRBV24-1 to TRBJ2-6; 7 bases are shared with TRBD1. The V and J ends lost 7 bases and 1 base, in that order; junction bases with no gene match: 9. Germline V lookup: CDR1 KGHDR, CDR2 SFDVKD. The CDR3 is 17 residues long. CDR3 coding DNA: TGTGCCACCAGCGAAAACAGGGGAGCATCTGGGGCCAACGTCCTGACTTTC. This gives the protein CATSENRGASGANVLTF.